The 7 T cell receptor beta chains given below trace back to one sample, sequenced in a study of cytomegalovirus exposure and HLA in healthy donors. Use of 60 Vbeta and 13 Jbeta primers characterized the PCR. Sequencing was performed with immunoSEQ multiplex PCR; in TCRdb, only in-frame clones are kept and a portion is missing. The sample holds 150,000 to 200,000 clones; roughly 84% are singletons and the top ten take approximately 1.4%. The sequenced sample consisted of PBMCs. The receptors were gathered from a woman under 30 in good health and CMV-seronegative.

This clone has only one observation. The J gene is TRBJ1-1, the V gene TRBV19, with D possibly being TRBD1 (5 bases). The CDR3 runs to 20 residues. CDR1 is LNHDA, CDR2 SQIVND, per germline (reference sequence). Trimming shortened V by 0 bases and J by 2 bases, and 25 bases separated the two germline ends. The DNA for the CDR3 is TGTGCCAGTAGTATAGATCTATTGGGGGGGGGTTTGGCGTATAACACTGAAGCTTTCTTT. This encodes CASSIDLLGGGLAYNTEAFF. The entire variable domain, with the rest obtained from reference TRBV19 and TRBJ1-1, is as follows: DGGITQSPKYLFRKEGQNVTLSCEQNLNHDAMYWYRQDPGQGLRLIYYSQIVNDFQKGDIAEGYSVSREKKESFPLTVTSAQKNPTAFYLCASSIDLLGGGLAYNTEAFFGQGTRLTVV.

The rearrangement joins TRBV30 to TRBJ1-4; 8 positions match TRBD1. This CDR3 has 13 residues. The J segment lost 5 bases and the V segment lost 3 bases, leaving 2 bases of the junction unmatched. Germline lookup yields CDR1 GTSNPN and CDR2 SVGIG (reference sequence). For the CDR3, the DNA is TGTGCCTGGAGGAGACAGGGGAATGAAAAACTGTTTTTT. Translating it yields CAWRRQGNEKLFF.

This sequence joins TRBV5-1 and TRBJ2-3; D is undetermined. The germline gives CDR1 SGHRS, CDR2 YFSETQ. This CDR3 has 14 residues. V lost 0 bases to trimming and J lost 0 bases, with 5 bases between them. Here the CDR3 reads CASSLGRSTDTQYF. CDR3 bases: TGCGCCAGCAGCTTGGGGCGGAGCACAGATACGCAGTATTTT.

The chain uses TRBV28 and TRBJ1-2; weak D call: TRBD1 (6 bases). Germline lookup yields CDR1 MDHEN and CDR2 SYDVKM. CDR3 size: 15 residues. Trimming left V 3 bases short and J 4 bases short, with 15 bases between. The CDR3 DNA sequence: TGTGCCAGCAGTTTGCCGACAGGCGCCTCCTATGGCTACACCTTC. Translated: CASSLPTGASYGYTF.

The gene calls are TRBV6-5 and TRBJ2-2, with 11 bases aligning to TRBD1. This CDR3 comprises 13 residues. CDR1 and CDR2 from the germline V gene are MNHEY and SVGAGI. Germline trimming cut 9 bases from V and 6 bases from J; bases unmatched to any gene: 3. CDR3 bases: TGTGCCAGTGGACAGGGGGCCTCCGGGGAGCTGTTTTTT. Amino acid sequence: CASGQGASGELFF.

The chain couples TRBV7-2 to TRBJ2-5, with 12 bases matching TRBD2. With V trimmed by 4 bases and J by 4 bases, 4 bases remained unmatched. Germline V gene sequence: CDR1 SGHTA, CDR2 FQGNSA. The CDR3 is 15 amino acids. The DNA of the CDR3 is TGTGCCAGCAGCTCTAGCGGGGGGGCCGTAGAGACCCAGTACTTC. Protein sequence: CASSSSGGAVETQYF.

This clone was picked up a small number of times. The rearrangement links TRBV2 to TRBJ1-2; TRBD1 matches at 8 bases. In germline, CDR1 is SNHLY, CDR2 FYNNEI. The CDR3 contains 15 residues. V dropped 5 bases and J dropped 4; count of bases not matched to a gene: 9. CDR3 region: CASSFRGQGRYGYTF. The CDR3 DNA reads TGTGCCAGCAGTTTCCGAGGACAGGGACGCTATGGCTACACCTTC.